This T cell receptor (beta chain) derives from a study of T cell changes during pregnancy in multiple sclerosis. After removal of 9 bases from V and 0 bases from J, the junction contained 8 bases not matched to a gene. From germline, CDR1 is LNHDA and CDR2 SQIVND (reference sequence). The CDR3 has 15 residues. Method: immunoSEQ multiplex PCR; TCRdb's copy keeps in-frame clones and lacks some. The sample comprises 40,000 to 55,000 clones, over 85% of which are singletons, and around 0.38% rests with the top ten. This receptor was identified in a female donor with multiple sclerosis, enrolled in a pregnancy study. The chain joins TRBV19 to TRBJ1-5, with 7 positions matching TRBD1. Sample: CD4+ T cells from peripheral blood mononuclear cells, taken before pregnancy. This chain's CDR3 is CASGDSGSSNQPQHF. The CDR3 DNA reads as TGTGCCAGCGGGGACAGCGGGTCTAGCAATCAGCCCCAGCATTTT.